The following is a T cell receptor (beta chain) sequence with its context. Methods used by the authors: Estimation of nucleated cell counts relied on the amplification of reference gene primers. TCRdb keeps only in-frame clones here, not all; method: immunoSEQ multiplex PCR. That table gives V, J and clone size, and the DNA gave D and trimming. The sample shows fewer than 250,000 clones, 84% of them seen only once. The CDR3 consists of 17 residues. Germline CDR1 and CDR2: KGHSH and LQKENI. The V and J ends lost 3 bases and 7 bases respectively, with 19 bases between them. This record comes from a study of blood T cell repertoires in COVID-19. About the study: Researchers got acute and convalescent COVID-19 samples from the United States, Italy and Spain. The cDNA or gDNA used as material had been derived from T cells, B-cell-depleted T cells, or PBMCs.

The sequenced sample consisted of peripheral blood. The chain combines TRBV18 with TRBJ1-6; TRBD1 might be the D (6 bases). This TCR was sampled from a woman aged 50 to 60 with active or convalescent COVID-19. As DNA, the CDR3 is TGTGCCAGCTCACCCGTGGGAAGTGGACAGATCAATTCACCCCTCCACTTT. It encodes CASSPVGSGQINSPLHF.